This passage covers 18 T cell receptor beta chains from one sample sequenced in a study of blood T cell repertoires in COVID-19. Clones were read by immunoSEQ multiplex PCR, and TCRdb kept only the in-frame ones, dropping some. In the table there are some 270,000 clones, 85% to 90% of which are singletons. The sample taken for sequencing was PBMCs or T cells enriched from blood (not recorded which). The receptors come from an older woman who had recovered from COVID-19.

V is TRBV14 and J is TRBJ2-7; 8 bases are a match to TRBD1. Trimming removed 4 bases from V and 4 bases from J; junction bases left unmatched: 9. Germline V CDR1 and CDR2: SGHDN, FVKESK. There are 15 residues in the CDR3. The CDR3 DNA reads as TGTGCCAGCAGCCCACTCCAGGGGGCGCATTACGAGCAGTACTTC. As protein: CASSPLQGAHYEQYF.

V gene TRBV5-6 combines with J gene TRBJ2-1; 11 nucleotides agree with TRBD2. After removal of 4 bases from V and 4 bases from J, the junction contained 7 bases not matched to a gene. The CDR3 is 16 amino acids. Germline V gene sequence: CDR1 SGHDT, CDR2 YYEEEE. CDR3: CASSIGTSGNYNEQFF. CDR3 nucleotides: TGTGCCAGCAGCATCGGGACTAGCGGAAATTACAATGAGCAGTTCTTC. Looking up the rest from reference TRBV5-6 and TRBJ2-1 gives the full variable domain: DAGVTQSPTHLIKTRGQQVTLRCSPKSGHDTVSWYQQALGQGPQFIFQYYEEEERQRGNFPDRFSGHQFPNYSSELNVNALLLGDSALYLCASSIGTSGNYNEQFFGPGTRLTVL.

The chain links TRBV2 to TRBJ1-6, with no clear D. Germline V CDR1 and CDR2: SNHLY, FYNNEI. This CDR3 spans 14 amino acids. The V end was cut by 3 bases, the J end by 7 bases, with 10 bases between. The CDR3 sequence is CASSEEGINSPLHF. In nucleotides, the CDR3 is TGTGCCAGCAGTGAGGAGGGTATCAATTCACCCCTCCACTTT.

The J gene is TRBJ2-3, the V gene TRBV5-1; D perhaps matches TRBD2 (6 bases). The V end lost 1 base, the J end lost 2 bases, and 11 bases lay between the germline ends. This CDR3 is 15 amino acids long. Per germline, CDR1 SGHRS and CDR2 YFSETQ. The CDR3 spells CASSLSTGVTDTQYF. Here the CDR3 DNA reads TGCGCCAGCAGCTTGTCTACGGGAGTCACAGATACGCAGTATTTT.

The rearrangement links TRBV7-3 to TRBJ2-2; D unclear. The V and J ends lost 2 bases and 4 bases respectively, with 14 bases between them. The CDR3 consists of 16 residues. Germline values: CDR1 SGHTA, CDR2 FQGTGA. CDR3 DNA: TGTGCCAGCAGCTTAGGTTTTACGACGGGCACCGGGGAGCTGTTTTTT. Protein: CASSLGFTTGTGELFF.

CDR3 DNA sequence: TGTGCCAGCAGTCTAGGCAGGGTAGCGGCTAATGAAAAACTGTTTTTT. This gives the protein CASSLGRVAANEKLFF. The chain joins TRBV25-1 to TRBJ1-4; perhaps TRBD1 as D (5 bases). V was clipped by 5 bases and J by 3 bases, with 16 bases between them. Per the germline V gene, CDR1 is MGHDK and CDR2 is SYGVNS. This CDR3 spans 16 amino acids.

V and J are TRBV27 and TRBJ1-2; 8 positions match TRBD1. V shed 1 base, J shed 6 bases, and the junction held 1 base outside the gene matches. This CDR3 region has 13 residues. CDR1 MNHEY and CDR2 SMNVEV come from the germline V gene (reference sequence). CDR3 nucleotide sequence: TGTGCCAGCAGTTTATTGACAGGGGATGGCTACACCTTC. Protein: CASSLLTGDGYTF.

The chain uses TRBV3-1 (or the pseudogene TRBV3-2) and TRBJ1-4; TRBD1 matches 7 bases. CDR3 length equals 14 residues. Germline-derived CDR1 and CDR2 are LGHDT and YNNKEL (reference sequence). The trim removed 4 bases at V and 6 bases at J, leaving 5 bases unmatched. CDR3 DNA sequence: TGTGCCAGCAGCCTTTGGACAGGTTATGAAAAACTGTTTTTT. Its translation is CASSLWTGYEKLFF.

The chain joins TRBV28 to TRBJ2-3, with no clear D. The CDR3 loop spans 12 amino acids. V gave up 3 bases and J gave up 4 bases, with 5 bases separating them. Per the germline V gene, CDR1 is MDHEN and CDR2 is SYDVKM. The CDR3 protein is CASSFSADTQYF. DNA for the CDR3: TGTGCCAGCAGTTTTTCCGCAGATACGCAGTATTTT.

This rearrangement joins TRBV27 to TRBJ2-1; a possible D gene is TRBD2 (5 bases). Germline CDR1 is MNHEY and CDR2 is SMNVEV (reference sequence). This CDR3 contains 14 residues. V lost 6 bases, J lost 2 bases, and 11 bases lay in between. The CDR3 coding sequence is TGTGCCAGCAGCAAGGACTTTACCTACAATGAGCAGTTCTTC. Protein sequence: CASSKDFTYNEQFF.

CDR3 residues: CASSLGGQNYGYTF. CDR3 DNA: TGTGCCAGCAGCCTGGGGGGGCAGAACTATGGCTACACCTTC. The V gene is TRBV3-1 (or the pseudogene TRBV3-2), the J gene TRBJ1-2; a possible D gene is TRBD1 (6 bases). The V gene's germline CDR1 is LGHDT and CDR2 YNNKEL (reference sequence). The CDR3 is 14 amino acids. V lost 4 bases, J lost 2 bases, and 11 bases lay in between.

The chain employs TRBV4-1 and TRBJ1-2, with D tentatively TRBD1 (5 bases). The CDR3 has 14 residues. Per the germline V gene, CDR1 is MGHRA and CDR2 is YSYEKL. V lost 0 bases and J 4 bases, leaving 9 bases between the germline ends. This chain's CDR3 is CASSQDPTAYGYTF. Here the CDR3 DNA reads TGCGCCAGCAGCCAAGATCCGACAGCCTATGGCTACACCTTC.

CDR3 loop: CASSQGGAVFF. The DNA for the CDR3 is TGTGCCAGCAGCCAGGGCGGGGCGGTGTTTTTT. The genes are TRBV3-1 (or the pseudogene TRBV3-2) and TRBJ1-4; D is possibly TRBD1 (5 bases). The V end was cut by 3 bases, the J end by 15 bases, with 11 bases between. Germline CDR1 is LGHDT and CDR2 is YNNKEL (reference sequence). The length of the CDR3 is 11 residues.

V gene TRBV7-9 combines with J gene TRBJ2-7; 13 positions match TRBD2. J gave up 5 bases and V 5 bases, and 3 bases lay outside the gene matches. The CDR3 totals 14 residues. Germline-derived CDR1 and CDR2 are SEHNR and FQNEAQ (reference sequence). The CDR3 here is CASSEGLAGHEQYF. The DNA for the CDR3 is TGTGCCAGCAGCGAGGGACTAGCGGGACACGAGCAGTACTTC.

The rearrangement links TRBV2 to TRBJ1-5, with 7 bases matching TRBD1. This CDR3 comprises 14 residues. J was trimmed by 5 bases and V by 7 bases; bases with no gene match: 8. Germline CDR1 reads SNHLY; CDR2 reads FYNNEI. The DNA for the CDR3 is TGTGCCAGCACTTTGACAGGGACCCATCAGCCCCAGCATTTT. Translated, it gives CASTLTGTHQPQHF. Supplemented by reference TRBV2 and TRBJ1-5, the full variable domain reads EPEVTQTPSHQVTQMGQEVILRCVPISNHLYFYWYRQILGQKVEFLVSFYNNEISEKSEIFDDQFSVERPDGSNFTLKIRSTKLEDSAMYFCASTLTGTHQPQHFGDGTRLSIL.

The chain links TRBV30 to TRBJ1-6; D call uncertain. V lost 3 bases, J lost 0 bases, and 9 bases lay in between. This CDR3 is built from 15 residues. The germline V gene has CDR1 GTSNPN and CDR2 SVGIG (reference sequence). Here the CDR3 reads CAWSGPSSYNSPLHF. The CDR3 nucleotides read TGTGCCTGGAGCGGTCCGAGCTCCTATAATTCACCCCTCCACTTT. The entire variable domain, with the rest obtained from reference TRBV30 and TRBJ1-6, is as follows: SQTIHQWPATLVQPVGSPLSLECTVEGTSNPNLYWYRQAAGRGLQLLFYSVGIGQISSEVPQNLSASRPQDRQFILSSKKLLLSDSGFYLCAWSGPSSYNSPLHFGNGTRLTVT.

This chain links TRBV21-1 with TRBJ1-1; the D segment call TRBD1 is taken from the table without a DNA check. TRBV21-1 is annotated as a pseudogene. The CDR3 consists of 15 residues. CDR3 nucleotide sequence: TGTGCCAGCAGAAGGGGGTTTGTGGAATACACTGAAGCTTTCTTT. This encodes CASRRGFVEYTEAFF.

This clone was recorded once. The chain links TRBV28 to TRBJ1-1; D not certain. Germline V lookup: CDR1 MDHEN, CDR2 SYDVKM. The CDR3 has 15 amino acids. Trimming took 9 bases from V and 2 from J, leaving 19 bases between them. The CDR3 reads CASLTGGQFNTEAFF. The CDR3 DNA sequence: TGTGCCAGTCTAACGGGCGGGCAGTTCAACACTGAAGCTTTCTTT.